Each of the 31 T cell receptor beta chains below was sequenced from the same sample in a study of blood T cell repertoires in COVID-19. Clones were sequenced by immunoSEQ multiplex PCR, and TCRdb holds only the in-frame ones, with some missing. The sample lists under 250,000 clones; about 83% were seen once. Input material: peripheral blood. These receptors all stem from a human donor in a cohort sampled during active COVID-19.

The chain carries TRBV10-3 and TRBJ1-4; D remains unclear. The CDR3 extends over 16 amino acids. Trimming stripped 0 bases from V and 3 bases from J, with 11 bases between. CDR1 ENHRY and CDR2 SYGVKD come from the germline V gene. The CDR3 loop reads CAISESGRHSNEKLFF. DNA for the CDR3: TGTGCCATCAGTGAGTCGGGCAGGCATTCTAATGAAAAACTGTTTTTT.

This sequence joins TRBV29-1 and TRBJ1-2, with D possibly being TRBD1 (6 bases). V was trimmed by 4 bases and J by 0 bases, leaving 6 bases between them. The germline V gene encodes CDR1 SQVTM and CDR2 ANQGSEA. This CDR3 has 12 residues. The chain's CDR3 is CSVGQANYGYTF. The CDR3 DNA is TGCAGCGTTGGACAGGCTAACTATGGCTACACCTTC.

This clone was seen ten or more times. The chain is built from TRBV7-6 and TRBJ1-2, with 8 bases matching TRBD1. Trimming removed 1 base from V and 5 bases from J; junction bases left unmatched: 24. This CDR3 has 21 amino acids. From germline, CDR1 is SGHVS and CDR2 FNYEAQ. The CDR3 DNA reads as TGTGCCAGCAGCTTAGAGCCCCAGGGGGCGGTGTGTATGGTCCGGTGGTATGGCTACACCTTC. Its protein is CASSLEPQGAVCMVRWYGYTF.

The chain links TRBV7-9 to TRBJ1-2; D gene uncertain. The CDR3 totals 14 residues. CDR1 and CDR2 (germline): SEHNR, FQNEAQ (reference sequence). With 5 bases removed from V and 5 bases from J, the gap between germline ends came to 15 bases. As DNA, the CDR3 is TGTGCCAGCAGCGGGGAGGTAGTCGGGTATGGCTACACCTTC. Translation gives CASSGEVVGYGYTF.

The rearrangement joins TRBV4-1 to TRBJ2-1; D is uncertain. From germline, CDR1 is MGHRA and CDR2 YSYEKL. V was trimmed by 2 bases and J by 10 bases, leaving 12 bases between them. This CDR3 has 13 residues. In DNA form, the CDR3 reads TGCGCCAGCAGCCAATACGAGAGCTTCGAGCAGTTCTTC. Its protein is CASSQYESFEQFF.

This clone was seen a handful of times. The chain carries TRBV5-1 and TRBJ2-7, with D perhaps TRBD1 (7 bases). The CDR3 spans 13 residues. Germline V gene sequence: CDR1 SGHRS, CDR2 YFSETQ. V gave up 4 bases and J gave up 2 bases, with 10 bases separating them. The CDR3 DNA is TGCGCCAGCAGCGCGGGACAGACCTACGAGCAGTACTTC. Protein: CASSAGQTYEQYF.

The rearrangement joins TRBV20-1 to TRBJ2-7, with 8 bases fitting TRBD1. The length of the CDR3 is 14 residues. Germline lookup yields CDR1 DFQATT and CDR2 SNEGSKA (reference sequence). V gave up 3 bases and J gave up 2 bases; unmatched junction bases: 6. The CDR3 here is CSASRGTGTYEQYF. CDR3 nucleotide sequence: TGCAGTGCTAGTAGGGGGACAGGAACCTACGAGCAGTACTTC.

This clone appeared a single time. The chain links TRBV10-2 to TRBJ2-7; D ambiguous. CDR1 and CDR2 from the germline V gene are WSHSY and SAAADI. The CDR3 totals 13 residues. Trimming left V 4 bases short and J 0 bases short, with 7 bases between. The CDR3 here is CASSVQSSYEQYF. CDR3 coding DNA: TGCGCCAGCAGTGTACAGAGCTCCTACGAGCAGTACTTC.

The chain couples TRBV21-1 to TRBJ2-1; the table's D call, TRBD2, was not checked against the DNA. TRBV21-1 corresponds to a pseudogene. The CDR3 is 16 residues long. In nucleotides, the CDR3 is TGTGCCAGCAGCAACGAGGGACTAGCGGGGTACAATGAGCAGTTCTTC. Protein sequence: CASSNEGLAGYNEQFF.

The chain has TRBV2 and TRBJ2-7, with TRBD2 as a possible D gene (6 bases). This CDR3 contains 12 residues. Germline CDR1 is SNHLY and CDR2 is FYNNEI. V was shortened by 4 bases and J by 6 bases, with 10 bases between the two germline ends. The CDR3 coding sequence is TGTGCCAGCAGTGTGGAGGGGCTCGAGCAGTACTTC. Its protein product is CASSVEGLEQYF.

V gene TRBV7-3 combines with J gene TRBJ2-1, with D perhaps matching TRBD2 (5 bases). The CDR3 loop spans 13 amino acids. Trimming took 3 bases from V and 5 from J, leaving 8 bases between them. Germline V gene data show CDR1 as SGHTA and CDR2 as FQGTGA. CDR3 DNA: TGTGCCAGCAGCTTTCTAGCAAACAATGAGCAGTTCTTC. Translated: CASSFLANNEQFF.

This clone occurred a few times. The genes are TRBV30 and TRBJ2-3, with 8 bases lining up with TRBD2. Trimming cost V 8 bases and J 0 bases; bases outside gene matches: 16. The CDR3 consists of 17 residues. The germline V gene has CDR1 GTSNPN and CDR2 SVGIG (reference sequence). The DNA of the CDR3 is TGTGCCGCTGCACGAGCGGGGGCCATTACTAGCACAGATACGCAGTATTTT. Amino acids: CAAARAGAITSTDTQYF.

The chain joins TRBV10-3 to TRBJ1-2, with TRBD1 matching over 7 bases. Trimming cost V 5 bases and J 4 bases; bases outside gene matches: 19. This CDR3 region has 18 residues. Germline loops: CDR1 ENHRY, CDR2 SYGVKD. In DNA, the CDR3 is TGTGCCATCAGTCAGAAAAGGGACAGTTTCCCGAGGGGCTATGGCTACACCTTC. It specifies CAISQKRDSFPRGYGYTF.

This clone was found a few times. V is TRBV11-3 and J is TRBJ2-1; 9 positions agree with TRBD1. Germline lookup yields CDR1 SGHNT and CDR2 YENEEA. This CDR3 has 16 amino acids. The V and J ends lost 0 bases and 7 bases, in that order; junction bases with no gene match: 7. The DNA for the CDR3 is TGTGCCAGCAGCTTAGAGTCAGGACAGGGGTGGAATGAGCAGTTCTTC. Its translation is CASSLESGQGWNEQFF.

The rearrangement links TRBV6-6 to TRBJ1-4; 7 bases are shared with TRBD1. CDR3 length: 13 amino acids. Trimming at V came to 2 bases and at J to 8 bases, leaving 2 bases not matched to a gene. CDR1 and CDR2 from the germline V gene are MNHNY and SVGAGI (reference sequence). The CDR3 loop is CASSYIQGEKLFF. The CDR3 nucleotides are TGTGCCAGCAGTTACATACAGGGGGAAAAACTGTTTTTT.

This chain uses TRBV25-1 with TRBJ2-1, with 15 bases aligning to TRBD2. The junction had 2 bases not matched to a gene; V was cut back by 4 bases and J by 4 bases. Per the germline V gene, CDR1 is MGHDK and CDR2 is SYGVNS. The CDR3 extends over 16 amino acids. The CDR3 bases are TGTGCCAGCAGTGGAGGGACTAGCGGGGGGTACAATGAGCAGTTCTTC. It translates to CASSGGTSGGYNEQFF.

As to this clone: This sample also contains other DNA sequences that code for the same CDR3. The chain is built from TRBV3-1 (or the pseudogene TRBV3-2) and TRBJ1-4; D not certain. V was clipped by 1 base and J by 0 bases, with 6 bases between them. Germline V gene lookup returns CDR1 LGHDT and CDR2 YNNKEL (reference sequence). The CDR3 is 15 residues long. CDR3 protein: CASSQGGATNEKLFF. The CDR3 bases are TGTGCCAGCAGCCAAGGAGGAGCAACTAATGAAAAACTGTTTTTT.

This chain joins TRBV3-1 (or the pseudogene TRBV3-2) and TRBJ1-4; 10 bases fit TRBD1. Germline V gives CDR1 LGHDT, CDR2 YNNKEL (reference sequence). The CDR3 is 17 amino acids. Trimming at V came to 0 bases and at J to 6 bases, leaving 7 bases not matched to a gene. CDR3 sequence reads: CASSQDPRQGAYEKLFF. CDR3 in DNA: TGTGCCAGCAGCCAAGATCCTCGACAGGGGGCGTATGAAAAACTGTTTTTT.

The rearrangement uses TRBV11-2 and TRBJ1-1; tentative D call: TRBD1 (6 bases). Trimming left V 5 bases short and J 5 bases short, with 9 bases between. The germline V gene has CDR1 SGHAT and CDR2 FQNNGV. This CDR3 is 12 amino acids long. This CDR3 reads CASSPTGTEAFF. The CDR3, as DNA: TGTGCCAGCAGCCCTACAGGGACTGAAGCTTTCTTT.

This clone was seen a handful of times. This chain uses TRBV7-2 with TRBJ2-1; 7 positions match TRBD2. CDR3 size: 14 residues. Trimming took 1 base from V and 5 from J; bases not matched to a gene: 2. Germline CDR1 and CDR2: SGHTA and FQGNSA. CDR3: CASSLGLADNEQFF. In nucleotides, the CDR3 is TGTGCCAGCAGCTTAGGACTAGCTGACAATGAGCAGTTCTTC. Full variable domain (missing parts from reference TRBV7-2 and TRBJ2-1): GAGVSQSPSNKVTEKGKDVELRCDPISGHTALYWYRQSLGQGLEFLIYFQGNSAPDKSGLPSDRFSAERTGGSVSTLTIQRTQQEDSAVYLCASSLGLADNEQFFGPGTRLTVL.

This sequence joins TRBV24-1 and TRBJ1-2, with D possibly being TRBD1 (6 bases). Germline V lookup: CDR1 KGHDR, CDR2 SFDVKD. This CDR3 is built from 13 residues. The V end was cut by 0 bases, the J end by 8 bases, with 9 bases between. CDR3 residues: CATSDLQGRGYTF. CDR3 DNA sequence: TGTGCCACCAGTGATTTGCAGGGGCGAGGCTACACCTTC.

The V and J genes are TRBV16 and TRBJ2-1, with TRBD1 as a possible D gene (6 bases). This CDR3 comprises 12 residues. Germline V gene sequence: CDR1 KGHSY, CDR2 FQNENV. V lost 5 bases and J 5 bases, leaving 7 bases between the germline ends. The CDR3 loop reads CASSTGNNEQFF. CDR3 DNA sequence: TGTGCCAGCAGCACAGGGAACAATGAGCAGTTCTTC.

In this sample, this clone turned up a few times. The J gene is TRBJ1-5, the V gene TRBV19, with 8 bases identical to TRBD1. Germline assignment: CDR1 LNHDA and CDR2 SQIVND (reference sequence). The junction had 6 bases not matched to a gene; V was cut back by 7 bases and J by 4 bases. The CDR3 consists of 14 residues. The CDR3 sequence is CASTTRGQNQPQHF. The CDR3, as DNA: TGTGCCAGTACTACCAGGGGGCAGAATCAGCCCCAGCATTTT.

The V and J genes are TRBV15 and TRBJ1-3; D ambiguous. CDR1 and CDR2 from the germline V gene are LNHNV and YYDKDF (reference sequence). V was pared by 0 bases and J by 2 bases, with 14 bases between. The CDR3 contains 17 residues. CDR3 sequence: CATSRDGRITTGNTIYF. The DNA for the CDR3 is TGTGCCACCAGCAGAGATGGCAGGATAACCACTGGAAACACCATATATTTT.

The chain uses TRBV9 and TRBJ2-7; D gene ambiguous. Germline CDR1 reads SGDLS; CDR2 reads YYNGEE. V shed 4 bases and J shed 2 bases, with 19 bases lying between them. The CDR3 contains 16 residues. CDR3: CASSPQDSTPAYEQYF. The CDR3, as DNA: TGTGCCAGCAGCCCCCAAGACTCAACCCCCGCCTACGAGCAGTACTTC.

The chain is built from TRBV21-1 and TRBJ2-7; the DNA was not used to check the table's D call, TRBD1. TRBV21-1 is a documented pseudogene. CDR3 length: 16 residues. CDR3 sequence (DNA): TGTGCCAGCAGCAAACGGATGACAGGGAGCTCCTACGAGCAGTACTTC. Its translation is CASSKRMTGSSYEQYF.

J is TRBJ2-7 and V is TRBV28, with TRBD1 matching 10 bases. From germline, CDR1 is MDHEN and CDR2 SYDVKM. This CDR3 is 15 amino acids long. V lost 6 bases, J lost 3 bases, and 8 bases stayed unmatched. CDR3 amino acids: CASSDSRDRGYEQYF. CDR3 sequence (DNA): TGTGCCAGCAGCGACTCCCGGGACAGGGGCTACGAGCAGTACTTC.

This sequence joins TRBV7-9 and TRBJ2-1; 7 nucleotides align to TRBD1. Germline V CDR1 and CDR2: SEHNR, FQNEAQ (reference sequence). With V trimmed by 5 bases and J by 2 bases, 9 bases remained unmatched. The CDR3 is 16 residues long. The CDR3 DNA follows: TGTGCCAGCAGCCCCGACAGGGCTGAGGCCTACAATGAGCAGTTCTTC. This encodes CASSPDRAEAYNEQFF.

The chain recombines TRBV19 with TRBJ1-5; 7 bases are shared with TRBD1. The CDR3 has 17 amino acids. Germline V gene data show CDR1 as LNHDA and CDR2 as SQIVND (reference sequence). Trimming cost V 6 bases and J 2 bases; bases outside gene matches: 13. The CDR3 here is CASRLSGQSVGNQPQHF. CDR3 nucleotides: TGTGCCAGTAGATTATCGGGACAGTCCGTCGGCAATCAGCCCCAGCATTTT.

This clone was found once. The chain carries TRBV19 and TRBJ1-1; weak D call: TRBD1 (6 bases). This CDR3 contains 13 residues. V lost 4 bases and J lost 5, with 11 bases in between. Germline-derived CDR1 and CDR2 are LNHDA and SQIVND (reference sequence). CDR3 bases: TGTGCCAGTAGTAAAAACAGGGCGACTGAAGCTTTCTTT. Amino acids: CASSKNRATEAFF.

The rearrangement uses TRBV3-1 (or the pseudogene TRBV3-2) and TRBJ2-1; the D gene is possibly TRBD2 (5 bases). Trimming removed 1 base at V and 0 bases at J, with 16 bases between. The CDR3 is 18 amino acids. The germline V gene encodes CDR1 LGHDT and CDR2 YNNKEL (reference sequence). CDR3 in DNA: TGTGCCAGCAGCCAAGTCTTTGGTAGCGCGAGCTCCTACAATGAGCAGTTCTTC. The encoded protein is CASSQVFGSASSYNEQFF.